This T cell receptor (beta chain) was sequenced in a study of shared clonotypes between healthy human individuals. The CDR3 is 14 residues long. The junction had 5 bases not matched to a gene; V was cut back by 4 bases and J by 5 bases. Per the germline V gene, CDR1 is LNHNV and CDR2 is YYDKDF (reference sequence). This clone appeared a few times. This table comes from immunoSEQ multiplex PCR, and its TCRdb copy is limited to in-frame clones, with some not included. The sample shows approximately 500,000 clones, over 70% of them seen only once. The V and J genes are TRBV15 and TRBJ2-5; 9 bases agree with TRBD1. Sequencing was carried out using PBMCs. This receptor was identified in a middle-aged woman in good health. Some clones in this sample may be carry-over from other donors' samples. CDR3 nucleotide sequence: TGTGCCACCAGCAAGGGACAGGGTGGCGAGACCCAGTACTTC. Amino acid sequence: CATSKGQGGETQYF. The complete variable domain, with remaining parts taken from reference TRBV15 and TRBJ2-5, reads DAMVIQNPRYQVTQFGKPVTLSCSQTLNHNVMYWYQQKSSQAPKLLFHYYDKDFNNEADTPDNFQSRRPNTSFCFLDIRSPGLGDTAMYLCATSKGQGGETQYFGPGTRLLVL.